This T cell receptor (beta chain) was found in a study of blood T cell repertoires in COVID-19. Generated by immunoSEQ multiplex PCR, the TCRdb table keeps only in-frame clones and is missing some. The sample has about 180,000 clones, just over 85% seen once. Specimen: peripheral blood. The sequence was collected from a man in his forties or fifties with active or convalescent COVID-19.

Here the CDR3 DNA reads TGTGCCAGCAACCAGGGTGGGAACACTGAAGCTTTCTTT. Translated: CASNQGGNTEAFF. The gene calls are TRBV27 and TRBJ1-1, with D maybe TRBD1 (5 bases). Germline-derived CDR1 and CDR2 are MNHEY and SMNVEV (reference sequence). The CDR3 loop spans 13 amino acids. The V end lost 7 bases, the J end lost 1 base, and 10 bases lay between the germline ends.